This T cell receptor (beta chain) was retrieved from a study of T cell responses to AZD1222 COVID-19 vaccine. Here immunoSEQ multiplex PCR was the method, and the copy in TCRdb shows in-frame clones only, minus some. This sample yields around 100,000 clones, of which 80% to 95% are seen a single time; 0.95% to 1.5% belongs to the top ten. The J segment lost 2 bases and the V segment lost 5 bases, leaving 6 bases of the junction unmatched. Germline values: CDR1 MNHEY, CDR2 SVGAGI. CDR3 size: 15 residues. The TCR comes from an adult in good health. This rearrangement joins TRBV6-5 to TRBJ2-1, with 7 bases aligning to TRBD2. The sample consisted of peripheral blood, taken on day 0 of AZD1222 vaccination. This chain's CDR3 is CASSPRTRAYNEQFF. Written as DNA, the CDR3 is TGTGCCAGCAGTCCCCGGACTAGGGCCTACAATGAGCAGTTCTTC.